Listed here are 18 T cell receptor beta chains from one sample, sequenced in a study of blood T cell repertoires in COVID-19. Repertoires were generated with immunoSEQ multiplex PCR, while TCRdb's copy carries only in-frame clones and drops some. The sample lists roughly 170,000 clones, less than 85% occurring once. What was sequenced was peripheral blood. These TCRs come from an elderly woman with acute or convalescent COVID-19.

The chain joins TRBV19 to TRBJ1-3, with 7 bases lining up with TRBD1. The CDR3 is 15 amino acids. The germline CDR1 and CDR2 sequences are LNHDA and SQIVND (reference sequence). V was pared by 7 bases and J by 1 base, with 7 bases of the junction left unmatched. The CDR3 sequence is CASTPTGRSGNTIYF. As DNA, the CDR3 is TGTGCCAGTACCCCGACAGGGAGGTCTGGAAACACCATATATTTT.

This clone has a handful of counts. The rearrangement links TRBV5-4 to TRBJ1-1; D is possibly TRBD1 (5 bases). Germline V gives CDR1 SGHNT, CDR2 YYREEE (reference sequence). V was shortened by 0 bases and J by 0 bases, with 9 bases between the two germline ends. This CDR3 has 15 residues. The CDR3, as DNA: TGTGCCAGCAGCTTGGACGACAGACTGAACACTGAAGCTTTCTTT. Its translation is CASSLDDRLNTEAFF. The variable domain in full, with the rest retrieved from reference TRBV5-4 and TRBJ1-1, is ETGVTQSPTHLIKTRGQQVTLRCSSQSGHNTVSWYQQALGQGPQFIFQYYREEENGRGNFPPRFSGLQFPNYSSELNVNALELDDSALYLCASSLDDRLNTEAFFGQGTRLTVV.

For the CDR3, the DNA is TGTGCCAGCATCAATGAGGGCAGGGGGCACGGTCAGCCCCAGCATTTT. It specifies CASINEGRGHGQPQHF. The rearrangement links TRBV28 to TRBJ1-5; TRBD1 matches at 8 bases. CDR3 size: 16 residues. Germline V CDR1 and CDR2: MDHEN, SYDVKM. V trimming: 7 bases; J trimming: 6 bases; junction bases outside the gene matches: 14.

The chain is built from TRBV27 and TRBJ2-1; D is uncertain. Germline assignment: CDR1 MNHEY and CDR2 SMNVEV (reference sequence). The CDR3 length is 16 residues. Trimming stripped 2 bases from V and 12 bases from J, with 23 bases between. In DNA, the CDR3 is TGTGCCAGCAGTTTAGTAGGTCTCGACCCTACCCCAGGGCAGTTCTTC. This encodes CASSLVGLDPTPGQFF.

This sequence joins TRBV18 and TRBJ1-5; the D is unclear. Trimming stripped 4 bases from V and 8 bases from J, with 12 bases between. The CDR3 length is 13 residues. The germline V gene encodes CDR1 KGHSH and CDR2 LQKENI. The CDR3 sequence is CASSQISGEPQHF. Written as DNA, the CDR3 is TGTGCCAGCTCACAAATATCCGGGGAGCCCCAGCATTTT.

The V gene is TRBV6-6, the J gene TRBJ1-1, with D tentatively TRBD1 (6 bases). Germline V gene data show CDR1 as MNHNY and CDR2 as SVGAGI (reference sequence). This CDR3 comprises 14 residues. Trimming cost V 6 bases and J 0 bases, with 11 bases left between them. The CDR3 DNA sequence: TGTGCCAGCAGGCTGGGGGACATGAACACTGAAGCTTTCTTT. It specifies CASRLGDMNTEAFF.

The V gene is TRBV4-3, the J gene TRBJ2-7; D is undetermined. Germline loops: CDR1 LGHNA, CDR2 YSLEER. This CDR3 is built from 14 residues. Between the trimmed V and J ends, which lost 3 bases and 9 bases, there was a span of 18 bases. The CDR3 nucleotides read TGCGCCAGCAGCCAGGCCCCGACCACTGGAGTGCAGTACTTC. It encodes CASSQAPTTGVQYF.

This chain uses TRBV11-2 with TRBJ1-4, with a tentative D call TRBD1 (6 bases). This CDR3 is built from 16 residues. Germline V gene data show CDR1 as SGHAT and CDR2 as FQNNGV. The ends were cut back, 5 bases at V and 2 bases at J, with 15 bases in the middle. CDR3: CASSHLRGRTNEKLFF. Here the CDR3 DNA reads TGTGCCAGCAGCCACCTCAGGGGCAGGACTAATGAAAAACTGTTTTTT.

The genes are TRBV28 and TRBJ2-1; 7 positions agree with TRBD1. CDR3 size: 12 residues. The germline V gene has CDR1 MDHEN and CDR2 SYDVKM. J was trimmed by 11 bases and V by 3 bases; bases with no gene match: 4. CDR3 nucleotide sequence: TGTGCCAGCAGTTTTCCGACAGGGAAGCAGTTCTTC. It encodes CASSFPTGKQFF.

This clone was counted only a few times. The gene calls are TRBV6-2 or TRBV6-3 and TRBJ2-7; D gene unclear. Germline-derived CDR1 and CDR2 are MNHEY and SVGEGT. V was cut by 5 bases and J by 5 bases, with 10 bases left in between. The CDR3 contains 12 residues. The CDR3 sequence: CASSQPPNEQYF. CDR3 nucleotide sequence: TGTGCCAGCAGTCAACCACCTAACGAGCAGTACTTC.

This clone appeared a few times. This chain connects TRBV3-1 (or the pseudogene TRBV3-2) to TRBJ2-3, with 9 bases fitting TRBD2. The CDR3 totals 16 residues. The V gene end was trimmed by 2 bases and the J gene end by 5 bases; junction bases not matched to a gene: 8. Germline V gene sequence: CDR1 LGHDT, CDR2 YNNKEL (reference sequence). As DNA, the CDR3 is TGTGCCAGCAGCCAATTGGGCGGGAGGGCCATAGATACGCAGTATTTT. It encodes CASSQLGGRAIDTQYF.

Of note for this clone: This sample also contains other DNA sequences that code for the same CDR3. V gene TRBV18 combines with J gene TRBJ2-7; 7 nucleotides agree with TRBD2. With V trimmed by 3 bases and J by 2 bases, 1 base remained unmatched. The germline V gene has CDR1 KGHSH and CDR2 LQKENI. The CDR3 loop spans 13 amino acids. This CDR3 is CASSPGGPYEQYF. DNA of the CDR3: TGTGCCAGCTCACCGGGAGGGCCCTACGAGCAGTACTTC.

This chain connects TRBV11-3 to TRBJ2-2, with D possibly TRBD1 on 6 matching bases. CDR1 and CDR2 from the germline V gene are SGHNT and YENEEA. Deletions cut 5 bases from V and 2 bases from J, with 18 bases between. The CDR3 consists of 17 residues. CDR3 nucleotide sequence: TGTGCCAGCAGCACTGTTCATGGGACATCAAACACCGGGGAGCTGTTTTTT. It yields the protein CASSTVHGTSNTGELFF.

The J gene is TRBJ1-1, the V gene TRBV6-5; D is perhaps TRBD1 (5 bases). The V end was cut by 0 bases, the J end by 7 bases, with 9 bases between. Germline CDR1 reads MNHEY; CDR2 reads SVGAGI. The CDR3 spans 13 residues. Written as DNA, the CDR3 is TGTGCCAGCAGTTACTCGACAGATTATGAAGCTTTCTTT. This codes for CASSYSTDYEAFF.

V gene TRBV27 combines with J gene TRBJ2-2; TRBD1 is a possible D gene (5 bases). V lost 3 bases to trimming and J lost 5 bases, with 10 bases between them. Germline V gives CDR1 MNHEY, CDR2 SMNVEV (reference sequence). CDR3 length: 14 amino acids. CDR3 protein: CASSFGARTGELFF. For the CDR3, the DNA is TGTGCCAGCAGTTTTGGGGCGCGGACCGGGGAGCTGTTTTTT.

This clone came up once. This chain connects TRBV19 to TRBJ1-5; 7 bases map to TRBD1. V gave up 5 bases and J gave up 6 bases; unmatched junction bases: 7. CDR3 length equals 14 residues. CDR1 and CDR2 (germline): LNHDA, SQIVND (reference sequence). For the CDR3, the DNA is TGTGCCAGTAGTGAAACAGGGGTTGGTCAGCCCCAGCATTTT. It encodes CASSETGVGQPQHF.

The J gene is TRBJ2-1, the V gene TRBV5-4, with D perhaps TRBD2 (5 bases). Trimming removed 4 bases at V and 6 bases at J, with 11 bases between. Germline CDR1 and CDR2: SGHNT and YYREEE (reference sequence). CDR3 length: 13 amino acids. DNA of the CDR3: TGTGCCAGCAGCCAAACTAGAGCCAATGAGCAGTTCTTC. This encodes CASSQTRANEQFF.

This chain joins TRBV19 and TRBJ1-5; D gene unclear. Germline CDR1 is LNHDA and CDR2 is SQIVND (reference sequence). V was shortened by 6 bases and J by 11 bases, with 11 bases between the two germline ends. The CDR3 has 11 amino acids. The CDR3 sequence: CASSSPSAQHF. CDR3 nucleotide sequence: TGTGCCAGTAGCTCCCCCTCGGCCCAGCATTTT.